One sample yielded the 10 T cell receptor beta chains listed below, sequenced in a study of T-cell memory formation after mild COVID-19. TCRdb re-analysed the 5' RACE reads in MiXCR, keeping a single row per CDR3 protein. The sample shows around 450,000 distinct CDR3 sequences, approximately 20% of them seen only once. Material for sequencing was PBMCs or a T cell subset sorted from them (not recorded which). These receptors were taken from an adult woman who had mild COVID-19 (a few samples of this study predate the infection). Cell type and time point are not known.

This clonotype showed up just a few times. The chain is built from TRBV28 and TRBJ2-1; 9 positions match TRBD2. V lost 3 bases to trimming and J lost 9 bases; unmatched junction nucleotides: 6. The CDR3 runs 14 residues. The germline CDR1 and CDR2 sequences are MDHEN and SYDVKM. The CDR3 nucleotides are TGTGCCAGCAGTTTGGGCGGGAGGGTTGGTGAGCAGTTCTTC. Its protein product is CASSLGGRVGEQFF.

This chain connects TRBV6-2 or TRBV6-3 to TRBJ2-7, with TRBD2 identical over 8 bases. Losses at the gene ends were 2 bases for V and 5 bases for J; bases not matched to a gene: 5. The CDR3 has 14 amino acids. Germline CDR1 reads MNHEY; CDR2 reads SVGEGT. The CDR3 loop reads CASSYLRTSNEQYF. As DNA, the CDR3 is TGTGCCAGCAGTTACCTCCGGACTAGCAACGAGCAGTACTTC.

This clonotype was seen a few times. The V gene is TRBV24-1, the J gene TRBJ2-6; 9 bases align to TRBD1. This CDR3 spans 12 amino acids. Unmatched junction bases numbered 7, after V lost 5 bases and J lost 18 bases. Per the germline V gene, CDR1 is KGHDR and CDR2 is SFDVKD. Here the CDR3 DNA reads TGTGCCACCAGTGGCCCACAGGGGGCTTCGACTTTC. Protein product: CATSGPQGASTF.

Here the CDR3 reads CASTNDFRGGEVHTGELFF. The DNA of the CDR3 is TGTGCCAGCACAAACGATTTCCGCGGGGGGGAGGTGCACACCGGGGAGCTGTTTTTT. The chain combines TRBV6-9 with TRBJ2-2; 9 bases map to TRBD2. The V gene end was trimmed by 7 bases and the J gene end by 3 bases; junction bases not matched to a gene: 18. The CDR3 is 19 amino acids. CDR1 is MNHGY and CDR2 is SVAAGI in the germline V gene.

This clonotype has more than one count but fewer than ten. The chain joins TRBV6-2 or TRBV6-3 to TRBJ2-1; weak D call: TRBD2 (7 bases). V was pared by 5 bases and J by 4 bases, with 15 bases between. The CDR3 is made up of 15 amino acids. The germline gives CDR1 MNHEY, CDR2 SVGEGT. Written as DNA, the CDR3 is TGTGCCAGCAGTCAGGGGCTAGCGGATTACAATGAGCAGTTCTTC. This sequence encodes CASSQGLADYNEQFF.

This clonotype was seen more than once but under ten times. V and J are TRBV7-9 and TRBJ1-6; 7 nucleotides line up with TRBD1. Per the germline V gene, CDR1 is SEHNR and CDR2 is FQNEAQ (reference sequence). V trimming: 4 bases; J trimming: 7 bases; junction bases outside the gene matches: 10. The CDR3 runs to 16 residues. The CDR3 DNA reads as TGTGCCAGCAGCTCCGACCGGGACAGTGTCAATTCACCCCTCCACTTT. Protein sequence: CASSSDRDSVNSPLHF.

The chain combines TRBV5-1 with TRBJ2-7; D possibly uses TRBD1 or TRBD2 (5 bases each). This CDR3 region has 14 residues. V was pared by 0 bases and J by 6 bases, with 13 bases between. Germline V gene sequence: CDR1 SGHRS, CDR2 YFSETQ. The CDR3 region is CASSLVGTAIEQYF. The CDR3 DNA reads TGCGCCAGCAGCTTGGTTGGGACCGCTATCGAGCAGTACTTC. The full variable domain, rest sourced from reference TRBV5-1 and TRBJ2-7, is KAGVTQTPRYLIKTRGQQVTLSCSPISGHRSVSWYQQTPGQGLQFLFEYFSETQRNKGNFPGRFSGRQFSNSRSEMNVSTLELGDSALYLCASSLVGTAIEQYFGPGTRLTVT.

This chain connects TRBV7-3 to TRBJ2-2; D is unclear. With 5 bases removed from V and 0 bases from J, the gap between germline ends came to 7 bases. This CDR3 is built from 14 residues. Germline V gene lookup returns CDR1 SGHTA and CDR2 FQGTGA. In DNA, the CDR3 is TGTGCCAGCAGCCAGCTTTCGAACACCGGGGAGCTGTTTTTT. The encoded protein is CASSQLSNTGELFF. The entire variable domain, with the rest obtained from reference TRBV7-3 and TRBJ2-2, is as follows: GAGVSQTPSNKVTEKGKYVELRCDPISGHTALYWYRQSLGQGPEFLIYFQGTGAADDSGLPNDRFFAVRPEGSVSTLKIQRTERGDSAVYLCASSQLSNTGELFFGEGSRLTVL.

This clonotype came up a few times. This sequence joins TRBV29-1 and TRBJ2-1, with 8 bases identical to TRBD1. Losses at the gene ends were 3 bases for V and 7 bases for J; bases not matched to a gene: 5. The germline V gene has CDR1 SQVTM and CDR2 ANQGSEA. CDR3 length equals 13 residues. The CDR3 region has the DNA TGCAGCGTTGATAAGACAGGGGAGAATGAGCAGTTCTTC. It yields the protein CSVDKTGENEQFF.

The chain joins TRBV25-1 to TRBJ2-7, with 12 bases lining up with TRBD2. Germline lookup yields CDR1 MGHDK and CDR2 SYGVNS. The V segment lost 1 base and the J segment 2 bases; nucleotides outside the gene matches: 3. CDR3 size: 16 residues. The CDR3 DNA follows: TGTGCCAGCAGTGAATCCCGGACTAGCGGGACCTACGAGCAGTACTTC. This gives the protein CASSESRTSGTYEQYF.